The 21 T cell receptor beta chains below were found in one sample sequenced in a study of shared clonotypes between healthy human individuals. Some clones are missing from TCRdb's copy, which holds only in-frame ones; the method was immunoSEQ multiplex PCR. The profile shows under 2.5 million clones, 85% to 95% of them singletons. The sequenced sample consisted of naive CD4+ T cells from PBMCs. Noted subset: CD45RA+ positively selected. All receptors derive from a man younger than 35 in good health. Some clones in this sample may be carry-over from other donors' samples.

The chain's CDR3 is CASSPVSGGTEAFF. Written as DNA, the CDR3 is TGTGCCAGCTCGCCCGTGTCTGGAGGGACTGAAGCTTTCTTT. This chain links TRBV18 with TRBJ1-1; no clear D. The V end was cut by 6 bases, the J end by 5 bases, with 16 bases between. The length of the CDR3 is 14 residues. Per the germline V gene, CDR1 is KGHSH and CDR2 is LQKENI.

The chain recombines TRBV2 with TRBJ2-7; D might be TRBD1 (5 bases). This CDR3 is built from 14 residues. Trimming took 7 bases from V and 5 from J, leaving 18 bases between them. The V gene's germline CDR1 is SNHLY and CDR2 FYNNEI. CDR3 DNA sequence: TGTGCCAGCAACACCATGGGGCTTGGGCACGAGCAGTACTTC. Translating gives CASNTMGLGHEQYF. Drawing the rest from reference TRBV2 and TRBJ2-7, the complete variable domain is EPEVTQTPSHQVTQMGQEVILRCVPISNHLYFYWYRQILGQKVEFLVSFYNNEISEKSEIFDDQFSVERPDGSNFTLKIRSTKLEDSAMYFCASNTMGLGHEQYFGPGTRLTVT.

The chain carries TRBV7-7 and TRBJ2-5, with TRBD1 matching 8 bases. The germline gives CDR1 SSHAT, CDR2 FNYEAQ (reference sequence). The junction had 1 base not matched to a gene; V was cut back by 2 bases and J by 5 bases. The CDR3 covers 13 residues. The CDR3 sequence: CASSLRTGETQYF. The CDR3 coding sequence is TGTGCCAGCAGCTTACGGACAGGGGAGACCCAGTACTTC.

Notes on this clone: This same CDR3 is encoded by further DNA sequences in the sample. The chain's CDR3 is CASSLAGTGYYGYTF. The DNA for the CDR3 is TGTGCCAGCAGCCTCGCTGGCACGGGGTACTATGGCTACACCTTC. The genes are TRBV7-2 and TRBJ1-2; D uncertain. Germline-derived CDR1 and CDR2 are SGHTA and FQGNSA. This CDR3 region has 15 residues. V lost 5 bases and J lost 3, with 16 bases in between.

Comment on this clone: This sample includes further DNA sequences coding for the same CDR3. The chain has TRBV29-1 and TRBJ2-5; 8 bases are shared with TRBD2. The CDR3 runs 13 residues. V shed 5 bases and J 2 bases; nucleotides not matched to a gene: 4. The germline gives CDR1 SQVTM, CDR2 ANQGSEA. CDR3 bases: TGCAGCGTTACCGGGACTAGTCAAGAGACCCAGTACTTC. Translation: CSVTGTSQETQYF.

The chain employs TRBV5-1 and TRBJ1-1; no definite D call. The germline V and J ends were trimmed by 0 bases and 5 bases, with 17 bases remaining between them. Germline V gene sequence: CDR1 SGHRS, CDR2 YFSETQ. CDR3 size: 16 residues. The CDR3 protein is CASSLGYMGFRTEAFF. The DNA of the CDR3 is TGCGCCAGCAGCTTGGGTTATATGGGTTTTCGGACTGAAGCTTTCTTT.

The CDR3 is CASSLQGLNTGELFF. The DNA for the CDR3 is TGTGCCAGCAGCTTGCAAGGACTGAACACCGGGGAGCTGTTTTTT. The chain is built from TRBV7-8 and TRBJ2-2; D is perhaps TRBD2 (5 bases). The CDR3 runs to 15 residues. Germline lookup yields CDR1 SGHVS and CDR2 FQNEAQ. V was clipped by 3 bases and J by 1 base, with 9 bases between them.

The genes are TRBV2 and TRBJ2-3; 9 bases match TRBD2. V lost 8 bases, J lost 4 bases, and 13 bases stayed unmatched. Germline values: CDR1 SNHLY, CDR2 FYNNEI. The CDR3 extends over 16 amino acids. CDR3 sequence: CASRVEPGLAADTQYF. In nucleotides, the CDR3 is TGTGCCAGCCGAGTTGAGCCGGGACTAGCAGCAGATACGCAGTATTTT. Drawing the rest from reference TRBV2 and TRBJ2-3, the complete variable domain is EPEVTQTPSHQVTQMGQEVILRCVPISNHLYFYWYRQILGQKVEFLVSFYNNEISEKSEIFDDQFSVERPDGSNFTLKIRSTKLEDSAMYFCASRVEPGLAADTQYFGPGTRLTVL.

The genes are TRBV5-1 and TRBJ2-1; D is ambiguous. Trimming removed 0 bases from V and 6 bases from J, with 7 bases in between. The CDR3 consists of 13 residues. Germline values: CDR1 SGHRS, CDR2 YFSETQ. CDR3 DNA sequence: TGCGCCAGCAGCTTGGTACTCATCAATGAGCAGTTCTTC. Residues: CASSLVLINEQFF.

This chain uses TRBV28 with TRBJ2-6; 7 nucleotides align to TRBD2. CDR1 and CDR2 (germline): MDHEN, SYDVKM. The ends lost 6 bases at V and 0 bases at J; junction bases unmatched: 14. This CDR3 region has 19 residues. The CDR3 loop reads CASSAAGRMGLSGANVLTF. CDR3 coding DNA: TGTGCCAGCAGCGCCGCCGGGAGGATGGGGCTCTCTGGGGCCAACGTCCTGACTTTC.

J is TRBJ1-4 and V is TRBV4-1; no firm D call. The CDR3 is 16 amino acids. Germline CDR1 and CDR2: MGHRA and YSYEKL. V lost 0 bases to trimming and J lost 8 bases, with 16 bases between them. Here the CDR3 reads CASSQDYGYRGEKLFF. The CDR3 DNA follows: TGCGCCAGCAGCCAAGATTACGGTTACCGCGGGGAAAAACTGTTTTTT.

The genes are TRBV30 and TRBJ1-3; D is ambiguous. V gave up 0 bases and J gave up 2 bases, with 8 bases separating them. Germline CDR1 is GTSNPN and CDR2 is SVGIG (reference sequence). The CDR3 is 14 residues long. The CDR3: CAWSVKSAGNTIYF. CDR3 coding DNA: TGTGCCTGGAGTGTAAAGTCAGCTGGAAACACCATATATTTT.

This clone was detected once. The CDR3 DNA is TGTGCCAGCAGCCCACCCCGAGGGAGAGGGGAGACCCAGTACTTC. Protein product: CASSPPRGRGETQYF. The gene calls are TRBV7-6 and TRBJ2-5, with a tentative D call TRBD2 (5 bases). The CDR3 is made up of 15 amino acids. Trimming shortened V by 5 bases and J by 5 bases, and 18 bases separated the two germline ends. Looked up from germline, CDR1 is SGHVS and CDR2 is FNYEAQ.

The chain joins TRBV4-2 to TRBJ2-3; tentative D call: TRBD2 (6 bases). The CDR3 is 18 residues long. The V and J ends lost 0 bases and 2 bases respectively, with 18 bases between them. Germline values: CDR1 LGHNA, CDR2 YNFKEQ. For the CDR3, the DNA is TGTGCCAGCAGCCAAGAGGGAAGCCGGCGGGACGACACAGATACGCAGTATTTT. This codes for CASSQEGSRRDDTDTQYF.

In its sample, this clone was seen once. This chain links TRBV7-9 with TRBJ2-3; the match to TRBD2 covers 11 bases. Trimming removed 3 bases from V and 4 bases from J; junction bases left unmatched: 3. Germline V gives CDR1 SEHNR, CDR2 FQNEAQ (reference sequence). The CDR3 is 15 residues long. CDR3 bases: TGTGCCAGCAGCTTCACTAGCGGGAGCGCAGATACGCAGTATTTT. Encoded protein: CASSFTSGSADTQYF.

Regarding this clone: Other DNA variants within this sample encode the same CDR3. The chain couples TRBV19 to TRBJ2-7, with TRBD1 as a possible D gene (6 bases). From germline, CDR1 is LNHDA and CDR2 SQIVND (reference sequence). V was shortened by 4 bases and J by 2 bases, with 9 bases between the two germline ends. The CDR3 is 13 amino acids. The CDR3 here is CASSSAGAYEQYF. In DNA form, the CDR3 reads TGTGCCAGTAGTAGTGCAGGGGCCTACGAGCAGTACTTC.

The rearrangement joins TRBV5-1 to TRBJ1-3, with D perhaps matching TRBD1 (5 bases). CDR3 length: 15 residues. Germline CDR1 and CDR2: SGHRS and YFSETQ. Trimming removed 4 bases from V and 4 bases from J, with 15 bases in between. CDR3 in amino acids: CASSPQPRAGNTIYF. The CDR3 bases are TGCGCCAGCAGCCCCCAACCCAGGGCCGGAAACACCATATATTTT.

The chain couples TRBV9 to TRBJ2-7, with D uncertain. Germline V gene sequence: CDR1 SGDLS, CDR2 YYNGEE. This CDR3 region has 12 residues. V shed 6 bases and J shed 2 bases, with 9 bases lying between them. CDR3 residues: CASIECPYEQYF. The CDR3 DNA follows: TGTGCCAGCATAGAATGTCCCTACGAGCAGTACTTC.

The chain links TRBV11-2 to TRBJ1-2; D uncertain. Trimming left V 2 bases short and J 0 bases short, with 7 bases between. CDR1 is SGHAT and CDR2 is FQNNGV in the germline V gene. This CDR3 is built from 14 residues. This chain's CDR3 is CASSLSGANYGYTF. The CDR3 DNA follows: TGTGCCAGCAGCTTATCCGGAGCTAACTATGGCTACACCTTC.

This chain links TRBV4-2 with TRBJ2-7; D is unclear. Germline values: CDR1 LGHNA, CDR2 YNFKEQ. V was pared by 0 bases and J by 9 bases, with 12 bases between. CDR3 size: 13 residues. The CDR3 DNA is TGTGCCAGCAGCCAAGATCTCGGGTCCGGGCAGTACTTC. Translated: CASSQDLGSGQYF.

V gene TRBV7-6 combines with J gene TRBJ1-5; TRBD1 might be the D (6 bases). CDR1 and CDR2 from the germline V gene are SGHVS and FNYEAQ. The CDR3 loop spans 13 amino acids. With 5 bases removed from V and 4 bases from J, the gap between germline ends came to 9 bases. Here the CDR3 reads CASSQGQNQPQHF. The CDR3 DNA sequence: TGTGCCAGCAGCCAAGGACAGAATCAGCCCCAGCATTTT.